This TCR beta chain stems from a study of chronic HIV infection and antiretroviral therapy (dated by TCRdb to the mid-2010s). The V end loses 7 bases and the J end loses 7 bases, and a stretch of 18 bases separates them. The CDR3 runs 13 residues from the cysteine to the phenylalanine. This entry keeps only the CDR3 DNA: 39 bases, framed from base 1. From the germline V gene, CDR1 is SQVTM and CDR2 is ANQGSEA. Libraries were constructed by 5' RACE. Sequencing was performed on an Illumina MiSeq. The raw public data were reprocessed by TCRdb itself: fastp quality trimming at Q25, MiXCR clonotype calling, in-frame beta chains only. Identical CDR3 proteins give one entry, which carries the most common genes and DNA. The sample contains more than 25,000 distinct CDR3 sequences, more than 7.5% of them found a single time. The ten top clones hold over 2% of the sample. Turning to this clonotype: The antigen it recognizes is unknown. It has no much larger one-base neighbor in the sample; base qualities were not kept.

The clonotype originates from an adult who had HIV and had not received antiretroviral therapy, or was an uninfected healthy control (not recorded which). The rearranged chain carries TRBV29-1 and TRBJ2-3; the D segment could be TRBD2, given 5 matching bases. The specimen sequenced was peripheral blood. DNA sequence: TGCAGCGCCGGAGCAGTGGAGCGGTATACGCAGTATTTT. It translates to CSAGAVERYTQYF.